This is a list of T cell receptor beta chains from one sample in a study of T-cell reconstitution after alpha-beta-depleted transplantation in children. Using its own MiXCR run on the PCR reads, TCRdb lists one record per CDR3 protein. The top ten hold less than 5% of the sample, which has about 610,000 distinct CDR3 sequences, over 9.5% seen once. The input for sequencing was PBMCs from the stem cell graft donor, taken from the stem cell graft. Every receptor here comes from a human donor who donated a stem cell graft to a child with acute myeloid leukemia. CDR3s include the opening cysteine and the closing phenylalanine or tryptophan. The order of the fields is clone size, V gene, J gene, D gene, CDR3 DNA, CDR3 protein. The D gene is left open where the match is weak. Rows give clone size only sometimes, using once, few, many, or a class for an expanded clone.

-,TRBV7-9,TRBJ2-7,-,TGTGCCAGCAGCTCCCTTCGGGGACTGTCCTACGAGCAGTACTTC,CASSSLRGLSYEQYF
few,TRBV20-1,TRBJ2-7,TRBD1,TGCAGTGCTCGGACGGGACAGGGGTCCTACGAGCAGTACTTC,CSARTGQGSYEQYF
-,TRBV20-1,TRBJ2-1,-,TGCAGCGCTTTATCAACGGGAAGGAGGAGCTCCTACAATGAGCAGTTCTTC,CSALSTGRRSSYNEQFF
few,TRBV20-1,TRBJ2-5,-,TGCAGTGCCATGAACCGCAGGGTTGGAGAGACCCAGTACTTC,CSAMNRRVGETQYF
-,TRBV4-1,TRBJ1-2,-,TGCGCCAGCAGCCAAGATTTCGGCTACACCTTC,CASSQDFGYTF
-,TRBV7-3,TRBJ2-7,TRBD2,TGTGCCAGCAGCCCGGGGGGAAACGGGGCCTACGAGCAGTACTTC,CASSPGGNGAYEQYF
-,TRBV9,TRBJ2-7,-,TGTGCCAGCAGCGGTGCGGGACTTCACTCCTACGAGCAGTCCTTC,CASSGAGLHSYEQSF
few,TRBV29-1,TRBJ2-5,-,TGCAGCGTTGTGGGGCTGCTCCAAGAGACCCAGTACTTC,CSVVGLLQETQYF
few,TRBV7-3,TRBJ2-2,-,TGTGCCAGCAGCCAGGGTCATCCGCCCGGGGAGCTGTTTTTT,CASSQGHPPGELFF
many,TRBV12-3/TRBV12-4,TRBJ2-7,TRBD2,TGTGCCAGCAGAGCCGGGACTAGCGTCTACGAGCAGTACTTC,CASRAGTSVYEQYF
many,TRBV6-2/TRBV6-3,TRBJ2-2,-,TGTGCCAGCAGTTCCCAAGGCAATCCCACCGGGGAGCTGTTTTTT,CASSSQGNPTGELFF
once,TRBV3-1,TRBJ2-7,TRBD2,TGTGCCAGCAGCCAAGTCCCAGCGGGAGGCACCTACGAGCAGTACTTC,CASSQVPAGGTYEQYF
-,TRBV6-4,TRBJ1-3,-,TGTGCCAGCAGTGACTGGTGGGGCCGCAACACCATATATTTT,CASSDWWGRNTIYF
few,TRBV5-1,TRBJ2-7,-,TGCGCCAGCAGCTCCCCGGGGAGTATTTACTACGAGCAGTACTTC,CASSSPGSIYYEQYF
-,TRBV20-1,TRBJ2-3,TRBD2,TGCAGTGCTGACGGGAGGAGAGATACGCAGTATTTT,CSADGRRDTQYF
-,TRBV2,TRBJ2-7,-,TGTGCCAGCAGTCCCGGAGGGACCTACTACGAGCAGTACTTC,CASSPGGTYYEQYF
few,TRBV7-2,TRBJ1-2,TRBD1,TGTGCCAGCAGCCGCCCAGGGGGGTTCTATGGCTACACCTTC,CASSRPGGFYGYTF
-,TRBV20-1,TRBJ2-7,TRBD1,TGCAGTGCTAGAGATCGTGCAGGGGGCTTGAATAGGGACGAGCAGTACTTC,CSARDRAGGLNRDEQYF
-,TRBV5-5,TRBJ2-7,TRBD1,TGTGCCAGCAGCTCAGGACCAACCGGGACAGGGGCGTACGAGCAGTACTTC,CASSSGPTGTGAYEQYF
-,TRBV29-1,TRBJ1-3,TRBD1,TGCAGCGTTGCCGGGACAGGGGTCGACACCATATATTTT,CSVAGTGVDTIYF
few,TRBV7-9,TRBJ2-7,-,TGTGCCAGCAGCTATAAGCTCTCGGGCAACTACGAGCAGTACTTC,CASSYKLSGNYEQYF
few,TRBV29-1,TRBJ1-5,-,TGCAGCGCTAGGACAGATAGCAATCAGCCCCAGCATTTT,CSARTDSNQPQHF
-,TRBV7-2,TRBJ1-6,-,TGTGCCAGCAGGGGGGAAGTTTTGGGTTCACCCCTCCACTTT,CASRGEVLGSPLHF
-,TRBV19,TRBJ2-2,TRBD2,TGTGCCAGTGGCCAAGGCGGGAGAGACACCGGGGAGCTGTTTTTT,CASGQGGRDTGELFF
many,TRBV12-3/TRBV12-4,TRBJ2-1,-,TGTGCCAGCAGTTTTACGTGGGAGCAGTTCTTC,CASSFTWEQFF
-,TRBV7-9,TRBJ2-3,TRBD2,TGTGCCATATCGACTAGCGCAGTGAGTGGCCACACAGATACGCAGTATTTT,CAISTSAVSGHTDTQYF
-,TRBV20-1,TRBJ2-7,-,TGCAGTGCTTACAGGGACCCACCCTACGAGCAGTACTTC,CSAYRDPPYEQYF
-,TRBV5-1,TRBJ2-3,-,TGCGCCAGCAGCGGGGGCTACGCGGGAGTAACAGATACGCAGTATTTT,CASSGGYAGVTDTQYF
many,TRBV4-3,TRBJ2-3,-,TGCGCCAGCAGCCAAGATCGGCCAGATACGCAGTATTTT,CASSQDRPDTQYF
many,TRBV7-2,TRBJ2-3,-,TGTGCCAGCAGCGGAGCCGGACAGTCCACAGATACGCAGTATTTT,CASSGAGQSTDTQYF